A single sample gave rise to the 18 T cell receptor beta chains below, sequenced in a study of T cells in Graves' hyperthyroidism and ophthalmopathy (dated 2019 in TCRdb). Libraries were made using multiplex PCR. For sequencing, an Illumina HiSeq 2000 was employed. The TCR beta CDR3 regions were amplified from RNA transcripts. The TCR CDR3 was subjected to a first round of RT-PCR using the HTBI primer set and the Qiagen OneStep RT-PCR kit. The public reads were reprocessed in TCRdb via fastp at Q25 and MiXCR, keeping in-frame beta chains. Merged by CDR3 protein, the rows form single entries marked with the most common genes and DNA. Counted in this sample were 450,000 to 600,000 distinct CDR3 sequences; about 20% of them appeared once. About 50% of the sample lies in the top ten. The sample comprised blood. Source of these receptors: a middle-aged man with Graves' ophthalmopathy.

Of note for this clonotype: This clone may be a read error of a much larger clone one base away. The chain has TRBV12-3 or TRBV12-4 and TRBJ2-1; D gene uncertain. The CDR3 spans 13 residues. CDR3 sequence reads: CASSLLASIEQSF. CDR3 nucleotide sequence: TGTGCCAGCAGTTTATTGGCTAGTATAGAGCAGTCCTTC.

The DNA of the CDR3 is TGCGCCAGCAGCTTGTTGCGCGGGAGTACGAATGAGCAGTTCTTC. Amino acid sequence: CASSLLRGSTNEQFF. The J gene is TRBJ2-1, the V gene TRBV5-1, with 7 positions matching TRBD2. Germline V gene sequence: CDR1 SGHRS, CDR2 YFSETQ. The CDR3 is made up of 15 amino acids. V gave up 1 base and J gave up 7 bases; unmatched junction bases: 8.

Ten or more counts support this clonotype. The chain recombines TRBV4-1 with TRBJ2-7; perhaps TRBD1 as D (5 bases). Germline V CDR1 and CDR2: MGHRA, YSYEKL. With 1 base removed from V and 3 bases from J, the gap between germline ends came to 16 bases. The CDR3 is 16 residues long. The CDR3 region has the DNA TGCGCCAGCAGCCAAGTTGGGTTGGGGCAGCTCTACGAGCAGTACTTC. Translating gives CASSQVGLGQLYEQYF.

This clonotype appeared many times. J is TRBJ2-7 and V is TRBV6-2 or TRBV6-3; D remains ambiguous. CDR3 length equals 13 residues. In germline, CDR1 is MNHEY, CDR2 SVGEGT. Trimming pared 0 bases from V and 6 bases from J, leaving 9 bases between. CDR3 amino acids: CASSYSNSGEQYF. CDR3 nucleotides: TGTGCCAGCAGTTACTCGAATAGTGGCGAGCAGTACTTC.

In this sample, this clonotype turned up many times. The chain has TRBV2 and TRBJ2-1; tentatively, D is TRBD1 (5 bases). The CDR3 sequence is 13 residues long. Germline values: CDR1 SNHLY, CDR2 FYNNEI. V lost 6 bases to trimming and J lost 6 bases, with 12 bases between them. The chain's CDR3 is CASSRIGVNEQFF. The CDR3, as DNA: TGTGCCAGCAGCCGAATAGGGGTCAATGAGCAGTTCTTC.

The chain is built from TRBV5-1 and TRBJ1-4; no definite D call. With 0 bases removed from V and 8 bases from J, the gap between germline ends came to 5 bases. Germline CDR1 is SGHRS and CDR2 is YFSETQ. This CDR3 is built from 12 residues. CDR3: CASSLGSEKLFF. The CDR3 DNA is TGCGCCAGCAGCTTGGGGAGCGAAAAACTGTTTTTT.

The chain is built from TRBV6-1 and TRBJ2-4; 8 bases map to TRBD1. Trimming cost V 10 bases and J 7 bases; bases outside gene matches: 3. The CDR3 is 11 residues long. Germline V gene data show CDR1 as MNHNS and CDR2 as SASEGT. The DNA for the CDR3 is TGTGCCATCAGGGGGCTTAACATTCAGTACTTC. Translation gives CAIRGLNIQYF.

There are many counts of this clonotype. In DNA, the CDR3 is TGTGCCAGCAGCCGAAGTCCTACTACAGATACGCAGTATTTT. This codes for CASSRSPTTDTQYF. This chain connects TRBV11-2 to TRBJ2-3; D gene unclear. V was pared by 5 bases and J by 3 bases, with 12 bases between. This CDR3 contains 14 residues. Germline-derived CDR1 and CDR2 are SGHAT and FQNNGV. The entire variable domain, with the rest obtained from reference TRBV11-2 and TRBJ2-3, is as follows: EAGVAQSPRYKIIEKRQSVAFWCNPISGHATLYWYQQILGQGPKLLIQFQNNGVVDDSQLPKDRFSAERLKGVDSTLKIQPAKLEDSAVYLCASSRSPTTDTQYFGPGTRLTVL.

This clonotype has a count of ten or more. The chain has TRBV2 and TRBJ2-3; D is perhaps TRBD1 or TRBD2 (5 bases each). Trimming took 3 bases from V and 2 from J, leaving 18 bases between them. The CDR3 is made up of 17 amino acids. The germline gives CDR1 SNHLY, CDR2 FYNNEI. CDR3 region: CASSDYSWDGNTDTQYF. CDR3 bases: TGTGCCAGCAGTGATTACAGTTGGGACGGAAACACAGATACGCAGTATTTT.

The chain links TRBV29-1 to TRBJ1-2; the match to TRBD1 covers 8 bases. Germline trimming cut 5 bases from V and 2 bases from J; bases unmatched to any gene: 4. CDR3 size: 13 residues. CDR1 and CDR2 from the germline V gene are SQVTM and ANQGSEA. CDR3 amino acids: CSVKQGVNYGYTF. The DNA for the CDR3 is TGCAGCGTTAAACAGGGGGTGAACTATGGCTACACCTTC.

This clonotype came up many times. The V call is TRBV6-1, the J call TRBJ1-2; possibly TRBD1 for D (5 bases). The CDR3 loop spans 13 amino acids. Germline CDR1 and CDR2: MNHNS and SASEGT. V was trimmed by 2 bases and J by 6 bases, leaving 10 bases between them. Here the CDR3 reads CASSERQGHGYTF. The CDR3 DNA sequence: TGTGCCAGCAGTGAACGCCAGGGTCATGGCTACACCTTC.

This clonotype was seen only a few times. The V and J genes are TRBV6-1 and TRBJ2-3; D is unresolved. Looked up from germline, CDR1 is MNHNS and CDR2 is SASEGT. V was shortened by 3 bases and J by 7 bases, with 8 bases between the two germline ends. CDR3 size: 12 residues. The CDR3 sequence is CASSDFGNTQYF. The CDR3 coding sequence is TGTGCCAGCAGTGACTTTGGTAATACGCAGTATTTT.

V usage is TRBV18 and J usage is TRBJ2-7; D remains ambiguous. The DNA end favors TRBJ2-1, so the J call may be wrong. The CDR3 extends over 13 amino acids. Germline-derived CDR1 and CDR2 are KGHSH and LQKENI. The CDR3 nucleotides read TGTGCCAGCTCACCGTTCGAGCTTGCTGAGCAGTTCTTC. Its translation: CASSPFELAEQFF.

The genes are TRBV5-1 and TRBJ2-1; no clear D. V dropped 0 bases and J dropped 6 bases, with 10 bases sitting between them. The CDR3 loop spans 14 amino acids. The germline gives CDR1 SGHRS, CDR2 YFSETQ. The CDR3 sequence: CASSLGQSGNEQFF. CDR3 in DNA: TGCGCCAGCAGCTTGGGACAAAGTGGCAATGAGCAGTTCTTC.

This clonotype was counted at least ten times. The chain is built from TRBV7-9 and TRBJ2-1; 8 bases are a match to TRBD2. Germline V gene data show CDR1 as SEHNR and CDR2 as FQNEAQ (reference sequence). V gave up 5 bases and J gave up 6 bases; unmatched junction bases: 15. The length of the CDR3 is 17 residues. As DNA, the CDR3 is TGTGCCAGCAGCACCCCCAAGCGGGAGCGGATGAGCAATGAGCAGTTCTTC. Its protein product is CASSTPKRERMSNEQFF.

In its sample, this clonotype was seen many times. The chain carries TRBV10-3 and TRBJ2-3, with 8 positions matching TRBD1. In germline, CDR1 is ENHRY, CDR2 SYGVKD. Trimming removed 4 bases from V and 4 bases from J; junction bases left unmatched: 7. This CDR3 contains 15 residues. The CDR3 here is CAISGGQGPSDTQYF. The CDR3 DNA reads TGTGCCATCAGTGGTGGACAGGGTCCCTCAGATACGCAGTATTTT.

This clonotype showed up many times. The genes are TRBV7-3 and TRBJ2-2; a weak D match, TRBD1 (6 bases). Germline loops: CDR1 SGHTA, CDR2 FQGTGA. Between the trimmed V and J ends, which lost 4 bases and 1 base, there was a span of 13 bases. This CDR3 spans 16 amino acids. In nucleotides, the CDR3 is TGTGCCAGCAGCTCATGGACAGACCTGAACACCGGGGAGCTGTTTTTT. Translated: CASSSWTDLNTGELFF.

This clonotype has just a few counts. V and J are TRBV19 and TRBJ1-1; D remains ambiguous. Germline values: CDR1 LNHDA, CDR2 SQIVND (reference sequence). This CDR3 is 14 amino acids long. Trimming shortened V by 3 bases and J by 1 base, and 9 bases separated the two germline ends. The CDR3 spells CASSIRQKNTEAFF. CDR3 in DNA: TGTGCCAGTAGTATTCGGCAGAAGAACACTGAAGCTTTCTTT.